This TCR beta chain was captured in a study of vaccination and CD4 T cells after COVID-19. V shed 3 bases and J shed 5 bases, with 4 bases lying between them. Germline V gives CDR1 SGHTA, CDR2 FQGNSA. This CDR3 comprises 11 residues. Remarks on this clonotype: Its cognate antigen is unknown.

Researchers used the Oncomine TCR Beta short-read assay to sequence DNA from cultured CD4+ T cells. One entry per CDR3 protein, called by TCRdb with MiXCR from the PCR reads. The data contain roughly 9,800 distinct CDR3 sequences, approximately 40% of them singletons. Noted treatment: approximately nine-day PBMC culture with coronavirus spike peptide pools or control peptides (ViraFEST assay). Ahead of the COVID-19 pandemic (2011-2018), the CD4+ T cells of the unexposed donor were collected. The sample taken for sequencing was CD4+ T cells from blood, cultured in vitro. The source of this sequence is a human donor in good health. J is TRBJ2-5 and V is TRBV7-2; D is ambiguous. CDR3 coding DNA: TGTGCCAGCAGCTTCCGGGAGACCCAGTACTTC. Translated: CASSFRETQYF.